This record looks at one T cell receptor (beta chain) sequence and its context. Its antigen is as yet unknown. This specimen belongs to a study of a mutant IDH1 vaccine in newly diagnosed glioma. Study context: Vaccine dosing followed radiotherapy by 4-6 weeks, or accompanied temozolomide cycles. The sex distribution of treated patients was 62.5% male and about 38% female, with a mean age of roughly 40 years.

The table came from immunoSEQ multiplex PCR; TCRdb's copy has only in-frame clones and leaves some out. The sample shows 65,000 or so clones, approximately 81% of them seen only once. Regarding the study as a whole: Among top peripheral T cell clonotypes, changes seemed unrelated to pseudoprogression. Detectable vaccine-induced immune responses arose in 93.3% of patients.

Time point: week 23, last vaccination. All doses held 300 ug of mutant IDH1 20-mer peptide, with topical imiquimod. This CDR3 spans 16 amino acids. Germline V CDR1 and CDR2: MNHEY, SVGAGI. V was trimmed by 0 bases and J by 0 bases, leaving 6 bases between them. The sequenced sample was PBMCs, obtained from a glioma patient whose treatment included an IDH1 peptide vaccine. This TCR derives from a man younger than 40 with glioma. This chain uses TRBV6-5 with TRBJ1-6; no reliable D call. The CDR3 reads CASSYSADSYNSPLHF. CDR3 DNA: TGTGCCAGCAGTTACTCGGCAGACTCCTATAATTCACCCCTCCACTTT.